The clone carrying this T cell receptor beta chain was observed a handful of times. These data are taken from a study of blood T cells in healthy people across ages. About 10 milliliters of peripheral blood were drawn from each donor into EDTA-treated tubes. The CDR3 totals 12 residues. CDR1 is SQVTM and CDR2 is ANQGSEA in the germline V gene. Trimming shortened V by 7 bases and J by 5 bases, and 14 bases separated the two germline ends. Combining a sample-barcoded 5' primer with a J-beta primer mix, a second PCR ran for 7 to 11 cycles. Every cDNA was tagged by a template-switch adaptor with 12 random nucleotides. Via MiXCR, TCRdb re-called the 5' RACE reads, giving one row per CDR3 protein. The sample carries around 580,000 distinct CDR3 sequences, around 48% recorded once.

The sequence came from a man of 80 years or more in good health. This chain uses TRBV29-1 with TRBJ2-5; either TRBD1 or TRBD2 may fit D (5 bases each). The specimen was blood. CDR3 in amino acids: CSAQRGGETQYF. CDR3 in DNA: TGCAGCGCACAGAGGGGTGGGGAGACCCAGTACTTC.